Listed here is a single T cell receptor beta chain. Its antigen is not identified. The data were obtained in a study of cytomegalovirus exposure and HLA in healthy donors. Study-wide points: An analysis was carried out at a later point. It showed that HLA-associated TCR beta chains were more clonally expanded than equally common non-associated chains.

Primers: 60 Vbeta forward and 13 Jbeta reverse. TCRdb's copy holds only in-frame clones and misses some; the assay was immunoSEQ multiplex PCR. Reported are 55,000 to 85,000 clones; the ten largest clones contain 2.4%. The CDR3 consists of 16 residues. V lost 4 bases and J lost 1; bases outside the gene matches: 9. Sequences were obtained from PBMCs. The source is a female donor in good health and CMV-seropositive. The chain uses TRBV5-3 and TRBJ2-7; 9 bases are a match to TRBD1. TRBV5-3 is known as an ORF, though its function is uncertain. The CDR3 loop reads CARSPNRGRDSYEQYF. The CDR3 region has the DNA TGTGCCAGAAGCCCAAACAGGGGGCGGGATTCCTACGAGCAGTACTTC.